What follows describes a single T cell receptor beta chain. Antigen unknown. This sample was included in a study of T cell responses to AZD1222 COVID-19 vaccine. The study's findings and limits: Among AZD1222 vaccinees, only five or six were seropositive at baseline. Most donors were white British and more were female, and clonal diversity was possibly underestimated. Targets within unmutated variant regions were reportedly found for nearly half of spike-specific TCRs. Repertoire collection took place solely once the T cell response had peaked.

Only in-frame clones appear in the TCRdb table, and some are missing; sequencing was by immunoSEQ multiplex PCR. Among more than 120,000 clones listed, nearly 90% were seen once. This CDR3 is built from 15 residues. Germline V CDR1 and CDR2: MDHEN, SYDVKM. The J segment lost 2 bases and the V segment lost 6 bases, leaving 4 bases of the junction unmatched. The sequence derives from an adult who received the MenACWY meningococcal vaccine as a control. Specimen: peripheral blood, collected 28 days after the second dose of the MenACWY control vaccine. The chain recombines TRBV28 with TRBJ2-6, with TRBD2 matching 7 bases. The CDR3 DNA sequence: TGTGCCAGCAGCCCGGGGGGTCCTGGGGCCAACGTCCTGACTTTC. Translating gives CASSPGGPGANVLTF.